Listed below are T cell receptor beta chains from one sample, sequenced in a study of beta chain features in type 1 diabetes. Measured with immunoSEQ multiplex PCR; TCRdb has only the in-frame clones, and not every one. The repertoire holds under 900,000 clones, roughly 17% seen once, with roughly 0.025% in the top ten. Sequencing input: naive CD4+ T cells from blood. The receptors originated from a woman between 18 and 30 years old in good health. The CDR3 runs from the conserved cysteine through the conserved F or W.

TRBV19,TRBJ1-2,CASSPRHSAGYTF
TRBV2,TRBJ1-5,CASSGTGDQPQHF
TRBV6-1,TRBJ2-5,CASSTGVQETQYF
TRBV18,TRBJ2-7,CASSPLSPGTGNYEQYF
TRBV7-9,TRBJ2-5,CASSPGLAGYETQYF
TRBV5-1,TRBJ1-3,CASRHGLSSGNTIYF
TRBV11-2,TRBJ2-5,CASSALLGAGETQYF
TRBV4-2,TRBJ1-2,CASSQQTGEYGYTF
TRBV7-2,TRBJ2-2,CASSRNYAGGPGELFF
TRBV9,TRBJ2-7,CASSPGGQSSYEQYF
TRBV6-5,TRBJ2-1,CASSYRGYNEQFF
TRBV6-5,TRBJ2-7,CASSTGLAGPLQQYF
TRBV4-1,TRBJ2-1,CASSQGFTGTGNYNEQFF
TRBV6-1,TRBJ1-1,CASSEEDSFEAFF
TRBV7-9,TRBJ2-6,CASSRWTGSSGANVLTF
TRBV4-1,TRBJ2-5,CASSQWRGETQYF
TRBV7-3,TRBJ1-3,CASSPGGAGNTIYF
TRBV7-9,TRBJ2-5,CASSPILAGNQETQYF
TRBV7-3,TRBJ2-2,CASSANRNTGELFF
TRBV6-5,TRBJ2-1,CASSQTARSYNEQFF
TRBV4-2,TRBJ2-7,CASSHQRDSEYEQYF
TRBV5-4,TRBJ1-1,CASSPTGDTEAFF
TRBV11-2,TRBJ2-4,CASSLAVPVGGGGIQYF
TRBV11-2,TRBJ2-3,CASSLDRHSDTQYF
TRBV14,TRBJ2-7,CASSQDHGGGPLEQYF
TRBV9,-,CASSVGSGGLYEQYF
TRBV7-8,TRBJ2-3,CASSHPGVTQYF
TRBV5-4,TRBJ1-1,CASSGPGFNTEAFF
TRBV4-3,TRBJ2-7,CASSQEGRAGPYEQYF